These 18 T cell receptor beta chains share one sample of origin, sequenced in a study of regulatory T cells in long-lasting Graves disease. Investigators prepared the TCR beta libraries by applying iRepertoire HTBI primers and Arm-PCR of CDR3 regions. MiXCR, applied by TCRdb to the multiplex PCR reads, yields one record per CDR3 protein. The sample lists around 330,000 distinct CDR3 sequences; roughly 18% were seen once. Time point noted: newly diagnosed GD, antithyroid drugs for less than 3 months. PBMCs provided the RNA from which the TCR library was made. Sequencing was performed on peripheral blood mononuclear cells (PBMCs), taken at new diagnosis, from a patient treated with antithyroid drugs. These receptors were collected from a female donor with Graves disease.

This clonotype was detected a few times. V gene TRBV25-1 combines with J gene TRBJ1-1; maybe TRBD1 (6 bases). This CDR3 is 12 amino acids long. Germline V gene lookup returns CDR1 MGHDK and CDR2 SYGVNS. Between the trimmed V and J ends, which lost 3 bases and 4 bases, there was a span of 6 bases. The CDR3 region is CASSEGATEAFF. In nucleotides, the CDR3 is TGTGCCAGCAGTGAGGGGGCCACTGAAGCTTTCTTT.

This chain joins TRBV7-2 and TRBJ1-4; D possibly corresponds to TRBD1 (6 bases). The germline gives CDR1 SGHTA, CDR2 FQGNSA. The germline V and J ends were trimmed by 2 bases and 3 bases, with 16 bases remaining between them. This CDR3 comprises 17 residues. CDR3 sequence (DNA): TGTGCCAGCAGCTTAATGGCGGGGGCGCTGGCTAATGAAAAACTGTTTTTT. It specifies CASSLMAGALANEKLFF.

This clonotype was detected ten times or more. This chain connects TRBV27 to TRBJ1-1; the match to TRBD1 covers 7 bases. V was pared by 6 bases and J by 7 bases, with 8 bases of the junction left unmatched. The germline V gene encodes CDR1 MNHEY and CDR2 SMNVEV (reference sequence). There are 13 residues in the CDR3. CDR3 sequence reads: CASSRTGGYEAFF. CDR3 DNA sequence: TGTGCCAGCAGCCGGACAGGAGGATATGAAGCTTTCTTT.

This clonotype was recorded many times. The CDR3 nucleotides read TGTGCCAGCAGTTTTAGCAGTGAAGCTTTCTTT. Translating it yields CASSFSSEAFF. V is TRBV28 and J is TRBJ1-1; no clear D. V dropped 3 bases and J dropped 7 bases, with 6 bases sitting between them. The germline V gene has CDR1 MDHEN and CDR2 SYDVKM. The CDR3 length is 11 residues.

This clonotype appeared many times. The V and J genes are TRBV20-1 and TRBJ2-3; TRBD2 matches 7 bases. V gave up 7 bases and J gave up 1 base; unmatched junction bases: 2. The germline CDR1 and CDR2 sequences are DFQATT and SNEGSKA (reference sequence). CDR3 length: 12 residues. In DNA form, the CDR3 reads TGCAGTGGGGGGGGGGGCACAGATACGCAGTATTTT. Its translation is CSGGGGTDTQYF.

There are many counts of this clonotype. The chain uses TRBV2 and TRBJ2-5; 12 positions match TRBD1. Germline V gives CDR1 SNHLY, CDR2 FYNNEI. V lost 4 bases and J lost 5; bases outside the gene matches: 5. The CDR3 totals 15 residues. The CDR3 DNA sequence: TGTGCCAGCAGTGGGCCGGGACAGGGGGCTGAGACCCAGTACTTC. Encoded protein: CASSGPGQGAETQYF.

The chain links TRBV20-1 to TRBJ2-3; maybe TRBD2 (5 bases). The CDR3 sequence is 16 residues long. Germline V gene sequence: CDR1 DFQATT, CDR2 SNEGSKA (reference sequence). Trimming shortened V by 0 bases and J by 0 bases, and 13 bases separated the two germline ends. CDR3 nucleotides: TGCAGTGCTAGAGATTTCAGCGGCCAGAGCACAGATACGCAGTATTTT. Translation gives CSARDFSGQSTDTQYF.

The sample holds many counts of this clonotype. The chain links TRBV19 to TRBJ1-1; D remains ambiguous. The germline V and J ends were trimmed by 3 bases and 3 bases, with 11 bases remaining between them. The CDR3 is 14 residues long. The germline V gene has CDR1 LNHDA and CDR2 SQIVND (reference sequence). The chain's CDR3 is CASSMMGRYTEAFF. The CDR3 region has the DNA TGTGCCAGTAGTATGATGGGGAGGTACACTGAAGCTTTCTTT.

This chain joins TRBV19 and TRBJ2-1; 7 nucleotides agree with TRBD2. Germline V lookup: CDR1 LNHDA, CDR2 SQIVND (reference sequence). There are 11 residues in the CDR3. V lost 10 bases to trimming and J lost 10 bases; unmatched junction nucleotides: 7. The CDR3 DNA reads as TGTGCCACTTGGGAGGGCCGCGAGCAGTTCTTC. This gives the protein CATWEGREQFF. The full variable domain, with the rest looked up from reference TRBV19 and TRBJ2-1, is DGGITQSPKYLFRKEGQNVTLSCEQNLNHDAMYWYRQDPGQGLRLIYYSQIVNDFQKGDIAEGYSVSREKKESFPLTVTSAQKNPTAFYLCATWEGREQFFGPGTRLTVL.

This clonotype occurred many times. This chain links TRBV20-1 with TRBJ2-1; D call uncertain. V gave up 2 bases and J gave up 7 bases, with 12 bases separating them. This CDR3 contains 13 residues. The germline CDR1 and CDR2 sequences are DFQATT and SNEGSKA (reference sequence). The DNA of the CDR3 is TGCAGTGCTAGAAAATCTGGGGTGAATGAGCAGTTCTTC. Encoded protein: CSARKSGVNEQFF.

In its sample, this clonotype was seen many times. The genes are TRBV10-2 and TRBJ2-7, with D unclear. The CDR3 is 11 amino acids. Germline lookup yields CDR1 WSHSY and CDR2 SAAADI. V was cut by 8 bases and J by 6 bases, with 11 bases left in between. CDR3 region: CASQLGAEQYF. CDR3 DNA sequence: TGCGCCAGCCAACTGGGTGCCGAGCAGTACTTC.

This clonotype appeared many times. The chain is built from TRBV7-3 and TRBJ2-1, with 11 positions matching TRBD2. Trimming cost V 4 bases and J 8 bases; bases outside gene matches: 10. From germline, CDR1 is SGHTA and CDR2 FQGTGA. This CDR3 has 16 amino acids. The CDR3 DNA reads as TGTGCCAGCAGCTCAGTTAGCGGGAGGGGTATCTATGAGCAGTTCTTC. Amino acid sequence: CASSSVSGRGIYEQFF.

This chain joins TRBV2 and TRBJ2-5; D possibly corresponds to TRBD1 (6 bases). V was trimmed by 6 bases and J by 3 bases, leaving 17 bases between them. Per germline, CDR1 SNHLY and CDR2 FYNNEI. CDR3 length: 15 amino acids. The CDR3 region is CASRNWGQGKETQYF. The CDR3 bases are TGTGCCAGCAGGAACTGGGGGCAGGGGAAAGAGACCCAGTACTTC.

In this sample, this clonotype turned up many times. The chain employs TRBV19 and TRBJ2-7; 7 bases map to TRBD2. V dropped 3 bases and J dropped 4; count of bases not matched to a gene: 3. The CDR3 sequence is 13 residues long. The germline V gene encodes CDR1 LNHDA and CDR2 SQIVND (reference sequence). CDR3 in DNA: TGTGCCAGTAGTATCCAGCGGGGATACGAGCAGTACTTC. Encoded protein: CASSIQRGYEQYF.

This clonotype showed up many times. The chain carries TRBV19 and TRBJ2-2; 11 nucleotides match TRBD2. V was clipped by 4 bases and J by 0 bases; unmatched bases: 16. Germline CDR1 and CDR2: LNHDA and SQIVND (reference sequence). The length of the CDR3 is 21 residues. CDR3 sequence (DNA): TGTGCCAGTAGTACCCCAGAGTTTCGACTAGCGGGACAGGCGAACACCGGGGAGCTGTTTTTT. As protein: CASSTPEFRLAGQANTGELFF.

In this sample, this clonotype turned up many times. In DNA form, the CDR3 reads TGTGCCAGCAGCTGGGGACCCCAGGCTTTCTTT. This codes for CASSWGPQAFF. The chain is built from TRBV28 and TRBJ1-1; possibly TRBD1 for D (5 bases). Germline V gene data show CDR1 as MDHEN and CDR2 as SYDVKM. The CDR3 extends over 11 amino acids. Trimming shortened V by 6 bases and J by 11 bases, and 13 bases separated the two germline ends. Full variable domain (remainder filled in from reference TRBV28 and TRBJ1-1): DVKVTQSSRYLVKRTGEKVFLECVQDMDHENMFWYRQDPGLGLRLIYFSYDVKMKEKGDIPEGYSVSREKKERFSLILESASTNQTSMYLCASSWGPQAFFGQGTRLTVV.

This chain joins TRBV28 and TRBJ2-3, with D perhaps TRBD1 or TRBD2 (6 bases each). Germline CDR1 MDHEN, CDR2 SYDVKM. The CDR3 totals 14 residues. Trimming stripped 8 bases from V and 0 bases from J, with 12 bases between. The CDR3, as DNA: TGTGCCAGCTTGGGGGGCCCCAGCACAGATACGCAGTATTTT. It yields the protein CASLGGPSTDTQYF.

There are many counts of this clonotype. This rearrangement joins TRBV27 to TRBJ2-3; D is ambiguous. The V end lost 2 bases, the J end lost 5 bases, and 11 bases lay between the germline ends. The CDR3 sequence is 14 residues long. Germline CDR1 is MNHEY and CDR2 is SMNVEV (reference sequence). CDR3 region: CASSLQSEIDTQYF. The CDR3 coding sequence is TGTGCCAGCAGTTTACAGTCGGAGATAGATACGCAGTATTTT.